The following is a T cell receptor beta chain sequence with its context. The sample is drawn from a study of molecular identifiers for immune sequencing clone quantification. Using its own MiXCR run on the PCR reads, TCRdb lists one record per CDR3 protein. Here the sample spans hundreds of thousands of distinct CDR3 sequences, less than 20% being singletons. The CDR3 is 12 residues long. The ends were cut back, 6 bases at V and 2 bases at J, with 8 bases in the middle. Germline V gene data show CDR1 as MDHEN and CDR2 as SYDVKM. The clonotype originates from a human donor in good health. Some libraries in this study had Jurkat cell RNA spiked in. Sequencing was performed on naive CD8+ T cells from blood, with Jurkat cell RNA spiked in. The subset is: FACS-sorted CD8+CD4-CCR7+CD45RA+ naive T cells. This rearrangement joins TRBV28 to TRBJ2-7; no definite D call. DNA of the CDR3: TGTGCCAGCAGCTTTCTAGCCTACGAGCAGTACTTC. This codes for CASSFLAYEQYF.